The present T cell receptor beta chain was sequenced within a study of T cells in Graves' hyperthyroidism and ophthalmopathy. Study-level results: Most expanded thyroid clonotypes above 0.001 recurred in blood.

RNA transcripts yielded amplified TCR beta CDR3 regions. With the HTBI primer set, the TCR CDR3 went through a first round of RT-PCR. TCRdb used MiXCR to reprocess the multiplex PCR reads, holding one entry per CDR3 protein. The sample shows more than 500,000 distinct CDR3 sequences, 15% to 20% of them seen only once. This clonotype was counted at least ten times. The antigen is undetermined. CDR1 SGHDT and CDR2 YYEEEE come from the germline V gene. Trimming took 3 bases from V and 5 from J, leaving 5 bases between them. There are 12 residues in the CDR3. This receptor was taken from a woman aged 25-40 years with Graves' hyperthyroidism. Sequencing was carried out using blood. The chain is built from TRBV5-6 and TRBJ2-2, with unresolved D. The CDR3 DNA sequence: TGTGCCAGCAGCTCGTGGACCGGGGAGCTGTTTTTT. As protein: CASSSWTGELFF. Together with reference TRBV5-6 and TRBJ2-2, the CDR3 gives the full variable domain: DAGVTQSPTHLIKTRGQQVTLRCSPKSGHDTVSWYQQALGQGPQFIFQYYEEEERQRGNFPDRFSGHQFPNYSSELNVNALLLGDSALYLCASSSWTGELFFGEGSRLTVL.